These 21 T cell receptor beta chains originate from one sample sequenced in a study of OX40 agonist ivuxolimab in advanced cancers. Sequencing was performed with immunoSEQ multiplex PCR; in TCRdb, only in-frame clones are kept and a portion is missing. The data show about 78,000 clones, with around 91% seen just once and 2.8% held by the top ten. Source: CD4+ or CD8+ T cells sorted from blood, taken in a trial of the OX40 agonist ivuxolimab. These receptors were collected from an adult with an advanced solid tumor such as melanoma, head and neck, liver or kidney cancer.

The chain has TRBV4-1 and TRBJ1-5; 9 nucleotides agree with TRBD1. CDR3 size: 18 residues. V lost 0 bases to trimming and J lost 5 bases; unmatched junction nucleotides: 11. Germline V gene sequence: CDR1 MGHRA, CDR2 YSYEKL. The CDR3 loop is CASSQDSRRDRDYQPQHF. In DNA, the CDR3 is TGCGCCAGCAGCCAAGATTCTCGCCGGGACAGGGACTATCAGCCCCAGCATTTT.

The genes are TRBV5-4 and TRBJ1-1, with D perhaps matching TRBD1 (5 bases). The CDR3 loop spans 18 amino acids. Germline CDR1 reads SGHNT; CDR2 reads YYREEE (reference sequence). V dropped 0 bases and J dropped 0 bases, with 18 bases sitting between them. The CDR3 here is CASSLALGGAGVNTEAFF. Here the CDR3 DNA reads TGTGCCAGCAGCTTGGCCTTAGGTGGGGCCGGGGTGAACACTGAAGCTTTCTTT.

The chain employs TRBV2 and TRBJ1-2, with D perhaps TRBD1 (5 bases). The CDR3 runs 14 residues. The ends were cut back, 10 bases at V and 4 bases at J, with 19 bases in the middle. Per germline, CDR1 SNHLY and CDR2 FYNNEI. This CDR3 reads CATLPQEGLYGYTF. CDR3 DNA: TGTGCCACCTTGCCCCAGGAGGGGCTCTATGGCTACACCTTC. The complete variable domain, with remaining parts taken from reference TRBV2 and TRBJ1-2, reads EPEVTQTPSHQVTQMGQEVILRCVPISNHLYFYWYRQILGQKVEFLVSFYNNEISEKSEIFDDQFSVERPDGSNFTLKIRSTKLEDSAMYFCATLPQEGLYGYTFGSGTRLTVV.

This clone was observed once. The chain couples TRBV5-4 to TRBJ1-1; D is perhaps TRBD1 (6 bases). Germline V gene sequence: CDR1 SGHNT, CDR2 YYREEE (reference sequence). The CDR3 length is 15 residues. The V end was cut by 5 bases, the J end by 5 bases, with 19 bases between. DNA of the CDR3: TGTGCCAGCAGTCGCCCCGAACAGGGAGGGACTGAAGCTTTCTTT. As protein: CASSRPEQGGTEAFF.

The genes are TRBV19 and TRBJ1-2, with D possibly being TRBD1 (6 bases). Trimming left V 9 bases short and J 2 bases short, with 16 bases between. This CDR3 comprises 14 residues. Per the germline V gene, CDR1 is LNHDA and CDR2 is SQIVND (reference sequence). The CDR3 loop reads CASLGGQRNYGYTF. The CDR3 DNA reads TGTGCCAGCCTAGGTGGACAGAGAAACTATGGCTACACCTTC.

The chain's CDR3 is CASSQVGAEGTDTQYF. CDR3 DNA: TGTGCCAGCAGCCAAGTGGGGGCGGAGGGCACAGATACGCAGTATTTT. V usage is TRBV4-2 and J usage is TRBJ2-3; TRBD1 might be the D (6 bases). The CDR3 has 16 amino acids. Trimming removed 1 base from V and 1 base from J, with 12 bases in between. Per germline, CDR1 LGHNA and CDR2 YNFKEQ.

As for this clone: Other DNA sequences within the sample encode an identical CDR3. The chain couples TRBV5-1 to TRBJ1-1, with TRBD1 matching 8 bases. The CDR3 runs 14 residues. The germline V gene has CDR1 SGHRS and CDR2 YFSETQ. J gave up 5 bases and V 0 bases, and 3 bases lay outside the gene matches. The CDR3 protein is CASSLDRGNTEAFF. CDR3 DNA: TGCGCCAGCAGCTTGGACAGGGGGAATACTGAAGCTTTCTTT.

A word on this clone: The junction shows a germline mismatch at one end, possibly a read error. This chain links TRBV4-2 with TRBJ1-2; D gene uncertain. The CDR3 runs 14 residues. Germline CDR1 is LGHNA and CDR2 is YNFKEQ. The CDR3 region has the DNA TGTGCCAACAGCCAAGAGAACAGTCTCTATGGCTACACCTTC. This codes for CANSQENSLYGYTF.

The V and J genes are TRBV11-2 and TRBJ1-1, with TRBD1 matching over 7 bases. The V gene's germline CDR1 is SGHAT and CDR2 FQNNGV. There are 14 residues in the CDR3. V shed 4 bases and J 6 bases; nucleotides not matched to a gene: 8. CDR3 region: CASSSDREAAEAFF. The CDR3 DNA sequence: TGTGCCAGCAGCTCCGACAGGGAAGCAGCTGAAGCTTTCTTT.

This chain links TRBV29-1 with TRBJ2-1, with no clear D. Trimming left V 3 bases short and J 8 bases short, with 11 bases between. The CDR3 is made up of 12 amino acids. From germline, CDR1 is SQVTM and CDR2 ANQGSEA. CDR3 in amino acids: CSVEVVVDEQFF. The DNA of the CDR3 is TGCAGCGTTGAGGTGGTTGTTGATGAGCAGTTCTTC.

In this sample, this clone turned up a few times. This chain uses TRBV28 with TRBJ1-1; 11 bases are shared with TRBD1. The germline V gene has CDR1 MDHEN and CDR2 SYDVKM. This CDR3 spans 15 amino acids. Trimming at V came to 2 bases and at J to 5 bases, leaving 4 bases not matched to a gene. The CDR3 DNA is TGTGCCAGCAGTTTAGTGGACAGGGGGCGGACTGAAGCTTTCTTT. It specifies CASSLVDRGRTEAFF.

The chain carries TRBV6-1 and TRBJ1-5; possibly TRBD1 for D (6 bases). Germline lookup yields CDR1 MNHNS and CDR2 SASEGT. CDR3 size: 14 residues. Between the trimmed V and J ends, which lost 6 bases and 11 bases, there was a span of 20 bases. CDR3 loop: CASRIGGGEISQHF. The CDR3 DNA follows: TGTGCCAGCAGGATCGGGGGGGGCGAGATATCCCAGCATTTT.

The V and J genes are TRBV6-1 and TRBJ1-1; D might be TRBD1 (6 bases). Trimming pared 5 bases from V and 0 bases from J, leaving 7 bases between. CDR3 length equals 13 residues. The germline V gene has CDR1 MNHNS and CDR2 SASEGT. The CDR3 sequence is CASSRTVNTEAFF. The CDR3 DNA reads as TGTGCCAGCAGTCGGACAGTGAACACTGAAGCTTTCTTT.

V is TRBV5-4 and J is TRBJ2-3, with 7 bases matching TRBD1. Germline V gene data show CDR1 as SGHNT and CDR2 as YYREEE (reference sequence). The CDR3 totals 16 residues. With V trimmed by 0 bases and J by 6 bases, 10 bases remained unmatched. In DNA form, the CDR3 reads TGTGCCAGCAGCTTGGCCAGTTACAGGGGAATGGATACGCAGTATTTT. This sequence encodes CASSLASYRGMDTQYF.

V gene TRBV30 combines with J gene TRBJ1-6; tentatively, D is TRBD1 (5 bases). This CDR3 comprises 17 residues. The germline gives CDR1 GTSNPN, CDR2 SVGIG (reference sequence). V was pared by 0 bases and J by 1 base, with 13 bases between. The CDR3 here is CAWSVTRVESYNSPLHF. The CDR3 bases are TGTGCCTGGAGTGTAACCAGGGTCGAATCCTATAATTCACCCCTCCACTTT. The whole variable domain, remainder taken from reference TRBV30 and TRBJ1-6, is SQTIHQWPATLVQPVGSPLSLECTVEGTSNPNLYWYRQAAGRGLQLLFYSVGIGQISSEVPQNLSASRPQDRQFILSSKKLLLSDSGFYLCAWSVTRVESYNSPLHFGNGTRLTVT.

This clone was counted between two and nine times. V gene TRBV2 combines with J gene TRBJ1-5; a possible D gene is TRBD1 (5 bases). The germline V gene has CDR1 SNHLY and CDR2 FYNNEI. Trimming took 6 bases from V and 2 from J, leaving 14 bases between them. The CDR3 runs 15 residues. CDR3 DNA: TGTGCCAGCAGGGGACCCTTGGAAGGCAATCAGCCCCAGCATTTT. This gives the protein CASRGPLEGNQPQHF.

This rearrangement joins TRBV11-2 to TRBJ2-7; 9 bases fit TRBD1. Trimming cost V 3 bases and J 2 bases; bases outside gene matches: 8. This CDR3 comprises 16 residues. The germline gives CDR1 SGHAT, CDR2 FQNNGV. This chain's CDR3 is CASSLGTGTITYEQYF. The CDR3 DNA reads as TGTGCCAGCAGCTTGGGGACAGGGACTATTACCTACGAGCAGTACTTC.

In this sample, this clone turned up once. The gene calls are TRBV2 and TRBJ2-7; D tentatively fits TRBD1 or TRBD2 (5 bases each). V was trimmed by 5 bases and J by 0 bases, leaving 14 bases between them. Germline-derived CDR1 and CDR2 are SNHLY and FYNNEI. The CDR3 totals 15 residues. The CDR3 loop is CASSRDGFSSYEQYF. Here the CDR3 DNA reads TGTGCCAGCAGTCGGGACGGCTTTAGCTCCTACGAGCAGTACTTC.

The chain uses TRBV2 and TRBJ1-5; D might be TRBD1 (6 bases). CDR3 length: 14 amino acids. Trimming took off 6 bases at V and 6 bases at J, with 15 bases between the two ends. Germline V gene lookup returns CDR1 SNHLY and CDR2 FYNNEI. This CDR3 is CASRGAVGSQPQHF. Written as DNA, the CDR3 is TGTGCCAGCAGGGGGGCCGTCGGGAGTCAGCCCCAGCATTTT.

V and J are TRBV28 and TRBJ2-7; TRBD1 agrees at 9 bases. Trimming at V came to 6 bases and at J to 0 bases, leaving 3 bases not matched to a gene. The germline V gene encodes CDR1 MDHEN and CDR2 SYDVKM. The CDR3 is 14 amino acids. In DNA, the CDR3 is TGTGCCAGCAGAAAACAGGGGGCCTCCTACGAGCAGTACTTC. This encodes CASRKQGASYEQYF.

This sequence joins TRBV30 and TRBJ1-2; D gene uncertain. Germline loops: CDR1 GTSNPN, CDR2 SVGIG (reference sequence). Deletions cut 1 base from V and 6 bases from J, with 12 bases between. CDR3 length: 13 residues. Written as DNA, the CDR3 is TGTGCCTGGAGTGGGACCGCTAGGAATGGCTACACCTTC. Protein: CAWSGTARNGYTF.